This is a list of T cell receptor beta chains from one sample in a study of cytomegalovirus exposure and HLA in healthy donors. Produced via immunoSEQ multiplex PCR; TCRdb's table is partial and in-frame only. The data contain some 200,000 clones, about 78% of them singletons. The sequenced sample consisted of PBMCs. The receptors here all came from a woman aged 30 to 39 in good health and CMV-seronegative. Each CDR3 is given with its conserved first and last residue. A D gene is named only where the DNA matches it firmly. Where a row states a size, it is once, few, many or the class of an expanded clone; other rows omit it.

-,TRBV19,-,TRBJ1-2,CASSIRGDTDYGYTF,TGTGCCAGTAGTATTCGGGGTGACACCGACTATGGCTACACCTTC
few,TRBV10-3,TRBD2,TRBJ2-1,CAISDIAGGLFGNEQFF,TGTGCCATCAGTGATATAGCGGGGGGCCTCTTCGGAAATGAGCAGTTCTTC
-,TRBV19,-,TRBJ1-1,CASSIFGGPEAFF,TGTGCCAGTAGTATTTTCGGGGGGCCTGAAGCTTTCTTT
-,TRBV6-5,-,TRBJ1-5,CASASSGYQPQHF,TGTGCCAGCGCCAGTTCGGGGTATCAGCCCCAGCATTTT
-,TRBV14,-,TRBJ1-6,CASSLGGGGYNSPLHF,TGTGCCAGCAGCCTCGGGGGAGGTGGTTATAATTCACCCCTCCACTTT
-,TRBV9,TRBD1,TRBJ1-2,CASSVDFRTGGVYGYTF,TGTGCCAGCAGCGTAGACTTTCGAACAGGGGGTGTCTATGGCTACACCTTC
-,TRBV9,-,TRBJ2-5,CASSGHRVGETQYF,TGTGCCAGCAGCGGCCACAGGGTTGGGGAGACCCAGTACTTC
-,TRBV14,TRBD2,TRBJ2-7,CASSQGPSASGGPRGEQYF,TGTGCCAGCAGCCAAGGGCCCTCGGCTAGCGGGGGGCCCCGAGGCGAGCAGTACTTC
-,TRBV27,TRBD1,TRBJ2-7,CASSFVSNRGLRYEQYF,TGTGCCAGCAGTTTTGTCTCAAACAGGGGGCTCAGGTACGAGCAGTACTTC
-,TRBV6-6,-,TRBJ1-5,CASSYTSSFLRQPQHF,TGTGCCAGCAGTTACACCTCGTCCTTCCTGCGTCAGCCCCAGCATTTT
-,TRBV19,TRBD1,TRBJ2-5,CASSIVGTGQETQYF,TGTGCCAGTAGTATCGTAGGGACAGGTCAAGAGACCCAGTACTTC
-,TRBV2,-,TRBJ2-1,CASSRLADNEQFF,TGTGCCAGCAGTAGGCTAGCTGACAATGAGCAGTTCTTC
-,TRBV6-1,TRBD1,TRBJ1-4,CASRRQGDEKLFF,TGTGCCAGCAGACGACAGGGGGATGAAAAACTGTTTTTT
-,TRBV10-3,TRBD2,TRBJ2-5,CAISEIRVVGGETQYF,TGTGCCATCAGTGAGATCAGGGTGGTCGGGGGGGAGACCCAGTACTTC
-,TRBV19,TRBD1,TRBJ1-4,CASSMGQGIGKLFF,TGTGCCAGTAGTATGGGACAGGGAATCGGAAAACTGTTTTTT
-,TRBV30,-,TRBJ1-5,CAWSAQSNQPQHF,TGTGCCTGGAGTGCGCAGTCCAATCAGCCCCAGCATTTT
few,TRBV7-9,TRBD1,TRBJ1-5,CASSSGGQPQHF,TGTGCCAGCAGCTCAGGGGGGCAGCCCCAGCATTTT
few,TRBV5-1,TRBD1,TRBJ1-3,CASSVDRDAAGNTIYF,TGCGCCAGCAGCGTAGACAGGGACGCGGCTGGAAACACCATATATTTT
-,TRBV5-1,TRBD1,TRBJ2-7,CASSNRTGAYEQYF,TGCGCCAGCAGCAACCGGACAGGTGCCTACGAGCAGTACTTC
-,TRBV7-9,TRBD2,TRBJ2-6,CSSSFGLAGSGANVLTF,TGTTCCAGCAGCTTCGGACTAGCGGGCTCTGGGGCCAACGTCCTGACTTTC
once,TRBV6-6,TRBD1,TRBJ2-2,CASWTGGTGELFF,TGTGCCAGCTGGACAGGGGGGACCGGGGAGCTGTTTTTT
-,TRBV6-5,-,TRBJ2-5,CASSRTIQETQYF,TGTGCCAGCAGTCGAACTATCCAAGAGACCCAGTACTTC
-,TRBV7-6,-,TRBJ1-4,CASSSRRRGEKLFF,TGTGCCAGCAGCTCAAGGCGGAGGGGTGAAAAACTGTTTTTT
-,TRBV18,TRBD2,TRBJ2-1,CASSHTSGRANEQFF,TGTGCCAGCTCACACACTAGCGGGAGGGCGAATGAGCAGTTCTTC
-,TRBV25-1,-,TRBJ1-2,CATKWGELGGYPF,TGTGCCACCAAATGGGGGGAACTTGGTGGCTACCCCTTC
-,TRBV7-6,TRBD1,TRBJ2-7,CASSLGQGLNEQYF,TGTGCCAGCAGCTTAGGACAGGGGCTAAACGAGCAGTACTTC
-,TRBV4-1,TRBD1,TRBJ1-6,CASSHSPGQTNSPLHF,TGCGCCAGCAGCCACTCACCGGGACAGACTAATTCACCCCTCCACTTT
-,TRBV5-4,-,TRBJ2-5,CASNLATPGGETQYF,TGTGCCAGCAACTTAGCTACTCCTGGGGGGGAGACCCAGTACTTC
-,TRBV4-1,-,TRBJ2-1,CASSQSTYNEQFF,TGCGCCAGCAGCCAGTCAACCTACAATGAGCAGTTCTTC
-,TRBV4-1,-,TRBJ2-7,CASSQALNSPYEQYF,TGCGCCAGCAGCCAAGCCCTGAACAGCCCCTACGAGCAGTACTTC
-,TRBV7-9,TRBD1,TRBJ2-1,CASSLATGSWGNEQFF,TGTGCCAGCAGCTTAGCGACAGGGTCTTGGGGAAATGAGCAGTTCTTC
-,TRBV5-6,-,TRBJ1-5,CASSLAFSSNQPQHF,TGTGCCAGCAGCTTGGCGTTCAGTAGCAATCAGCCCCAGCATTTT
-,TRBV5-8,-,TRBJ2-6,CASSWGLISGANVLTF,TGTGCCAGCAGCTGGGGCCTTATCTCTGGGGCCAACGTCCTGACTTTC
-,TRBV13,-,TRBJ1-2,CASSLGSGRNYGYTF,TGTGCCAGCAGCCTAGGATCCGGGAGGAACTATGGCTACACCTTC
-,TRBV2,-,TRBJ2-5,CASSQVQETQYF,TGTGCCAGCAGCCAGGTCCAAGAGACCCAGTACTTC
-,TRBV5-4,-,TRBJ2-7,CASSLPGGRYEQYF,TGTGCCAGCAGCCTCCCGGGGGGCCGCTACGAGCAGTACTTC
-,TRBV21-1,-,TRBJ2-5,CARRTGGLAGGPYQETQYF,TGTGCCAGGAGGACAGGGGGCCTAGCGGGAGGCCCCTACCAAGAGACCCAGTACTTC
once,TRBV7-2,-,TRBJ2-5,CASSFRGGQETQYF,TGTGCCAGCAGCTTCAGGGGTGGGCAAGAGACCCAGTACTTC
-,TRBV11-3,-,TRBJ1-2,CASSPPRTVNYGYTF,TGTGCCAGCAGCCCACCTCGGACTGTTAACTATGGCTACACCTTC
-,TRBV5-8,-,TRBJ2-3,CASSPTAGLVTDTQYF,TGTGCCAGCAGCCCTACCGCAGGGTTGGTCACAGATACGCAGTATTTT
-,TRBV27,TRBD2,TRBJ2-7,CASSFGTSGPYEQYF,TGTGCCAGCAGTTTTGGGACTAGCGGTCCCTACGAGCAGTACTTC
-,TRBV21-1,-,TRBJ1-5,CASSKVGVRGSNQPQHF,TGTGCCAGCAGCAAAGTGGGTGTAAGGGGCAGCAATCAGCCCCAGCATTTT
-,TRBV6-5,-,TRBJ1-5,CASSYSISGSNQPQHF,TGTGCCAGCAGTTACTCGATCTCAGGTAGCAATCAGCCCCAGCATTTT
-,TRBV7-6,-,TRBJ2-1,CASSPGEAPYNEQFF,TGTGCCAGCAGCCCCGGGGAGGCACCCTACAATGAGCAGTTCTTC
-,TRBV2,-,TRBJ1-1,CASSLTEGPWSTEAFF,TGTGCCAGCAGTCTGACTGAGGGCCCGTGGAGTACTGAAGCTTTCTTT
-,TRBV2,-,TRBJ1-5,CASSERPGWNQPQHF,TGTGCCAGCAGTGAAAGGCCAGGGTGGAATCAGCCCCAGCATTTT
-,TRBV19,-,TRBJ2-7,CASSTRDSYEQYF,TGTGCCAGTAGTACCCGGGACTCCTACGAGCAGTACTTC
-,TRBV14,-,TRBJ2-7,CASSYRGGLYEQYF,TGTGCCAGCAGTTACAGGGGGGGACTTTACGAGCAGTACTTC
-,TRBV5-1,-,TRBJ2-5,CASSLGQFQETQYF,TGCGCCAGCAGCTTGGGACAGTTCCAAGAGACCCAGTACTTC
-,TRBV7-9,-,TRBJ1-2,CASSLGQLAGNGYTF,TGTGCCAGCAGCTTAGGACAGTTGGCGGGGAATGGCTACACCTTC
few,TRBV7-2,-,TRBJ2-3,CASSLASVIFTDTQYF,TGTGCCAGCAGCTTAGCGTCTGTTATTTTCACAGATACGCAGTATTTT
-,TRBV28,TRBD1,TRBJ2-7,CASSLPGTVLRYEQYF,TGTGCCAGCAGTTTGCCCGGGACAGTTTTAAGGTACGAGCAGTACTTC
-,TRBV5-8,TRBD1,TRBJ2-7,CASSYPGQVYEQYF,TGTGCCAGCAGCTATCCGGGACAGGTCTACGAGCAGTACTTC
-,TRBV5-4,-,TRBJ1-5,CASSLAGSNQPQHF,TGTGCCAGCAGCTTGGCGGGTAGCAATCAGCCCCAGCATTTT
-,TRBV6-5,-,TRBJ1-6,CASSPGFGGSPLHF,TGTGCCAGCAGCCCAGGGTTCGGTGGTTCACCCCTCCACTTT
-,TRBV5-4,-,TRBJ1-1,CASSTEMGGIEAFF,TGTGCCAGCAGCACGGAGATGGGGGGAATTGAAGCTTTCTTT